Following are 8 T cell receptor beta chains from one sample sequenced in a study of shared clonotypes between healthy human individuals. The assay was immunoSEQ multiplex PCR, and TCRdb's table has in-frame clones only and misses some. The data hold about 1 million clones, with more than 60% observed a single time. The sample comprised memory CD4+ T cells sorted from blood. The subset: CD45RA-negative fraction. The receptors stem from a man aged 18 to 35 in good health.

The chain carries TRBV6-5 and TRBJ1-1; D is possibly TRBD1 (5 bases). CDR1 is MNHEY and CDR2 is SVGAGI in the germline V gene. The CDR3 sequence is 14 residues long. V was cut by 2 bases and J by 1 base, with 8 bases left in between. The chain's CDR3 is CASSYVTGNTEAFF. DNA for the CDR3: TGTGCCAGCAGTTACGTCACAGGGAACACTGAAGCTTTCTTT.

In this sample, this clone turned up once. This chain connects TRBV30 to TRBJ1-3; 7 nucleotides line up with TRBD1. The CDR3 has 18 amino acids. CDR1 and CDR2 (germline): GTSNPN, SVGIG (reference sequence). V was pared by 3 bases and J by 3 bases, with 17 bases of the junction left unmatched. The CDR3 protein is CAWSQGTVVYAGGNTIYF. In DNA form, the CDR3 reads TGTGCCTGGAGCCAAGGGACAGTCGTGTATGCGGGTGGAAACACCATATATTTT.

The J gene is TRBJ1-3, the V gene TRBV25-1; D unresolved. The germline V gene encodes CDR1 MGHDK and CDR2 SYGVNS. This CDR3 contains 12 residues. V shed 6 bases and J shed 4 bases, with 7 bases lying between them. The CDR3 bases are TGTGCCAGCAGCCGGGGAGGAAACACCATATATTTT. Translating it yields CASSRGGNTIYF.

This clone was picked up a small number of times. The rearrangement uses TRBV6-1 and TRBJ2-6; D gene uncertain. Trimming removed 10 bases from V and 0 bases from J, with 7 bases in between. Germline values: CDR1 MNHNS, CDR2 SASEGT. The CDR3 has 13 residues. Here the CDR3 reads CATQYSGANVLTF. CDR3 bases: TGTGCCACCCAGTACTCTGGGGCCAACGTCCTGACTTTC.

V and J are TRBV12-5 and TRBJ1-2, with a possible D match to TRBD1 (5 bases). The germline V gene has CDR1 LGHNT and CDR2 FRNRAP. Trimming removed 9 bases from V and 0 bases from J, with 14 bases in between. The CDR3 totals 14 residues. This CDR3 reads CASWAGLTNYGYTF. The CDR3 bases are TGTGCTAGCTGGGCGGGACTAACTAACTATGGCTACACCTTC.

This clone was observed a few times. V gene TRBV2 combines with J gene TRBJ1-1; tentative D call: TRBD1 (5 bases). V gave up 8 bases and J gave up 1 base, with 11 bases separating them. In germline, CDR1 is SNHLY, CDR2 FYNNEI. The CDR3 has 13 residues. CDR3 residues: CASSPGANTEAFF. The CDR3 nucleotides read TGTGCCAGCTCCCCCGGGGCGAACACTGAAGCTTTCTTT.

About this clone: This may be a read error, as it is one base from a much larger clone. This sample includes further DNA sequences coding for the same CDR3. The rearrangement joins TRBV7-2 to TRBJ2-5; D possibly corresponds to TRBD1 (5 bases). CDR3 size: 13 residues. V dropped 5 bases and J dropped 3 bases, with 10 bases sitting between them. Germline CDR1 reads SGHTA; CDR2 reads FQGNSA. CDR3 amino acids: CASSPDRKETQYF. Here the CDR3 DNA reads TGTGCCAGCAGCCCTGACAGAAAAGAGACCCAGTACTTC.

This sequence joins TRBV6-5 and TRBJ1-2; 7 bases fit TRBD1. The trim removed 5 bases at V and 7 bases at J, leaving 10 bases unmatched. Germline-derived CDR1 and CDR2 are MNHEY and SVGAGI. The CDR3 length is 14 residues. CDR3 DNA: TGTGCCAGCAGTATGACGACAGGGAATGGTGGCTACACCTTC. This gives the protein CASSMTTGNGGYTF.